The sample holds many counts of the clone carrying this TCR beta chain. This sample was taken from a study of CD8+CD57+ T cells in acquired aplastic anemia. Selection for sequencing was limited to patients who had shown CD8+CD57+ cell expansion by flow cytometry. Using genomic DNA as the template, TCR beta VDJ and CDR3 profiling was carried out. TCRdb re-called the reads through MiXCR, storing one row per CDR3 protein. This table has around 210,000 distinct CDR3 sequences, 65% appearing once. Sample: sorted CD4+, CD8+, or CD8+CD57+ T cells (not recorded which) from PBMCs. This TCR derives from a human donor with aplastic anemia.

The CDR3 loop reads CASSHRVAYEQYF. CDR3 in DNA: TGTGCCAGCAGCCACAGGGTAGCCTACGAGCAGTACTTC. The chain carries TRBV5-8 and TRBJ2-7; possible D gene TRBD1, 6 bases. Germline CDR1 SGHTS, CDR2 YDEGEE. Deletions cut 4 bases from V and 2 bases from J, with 10 bases between. This CDR3 region has 13 residues.